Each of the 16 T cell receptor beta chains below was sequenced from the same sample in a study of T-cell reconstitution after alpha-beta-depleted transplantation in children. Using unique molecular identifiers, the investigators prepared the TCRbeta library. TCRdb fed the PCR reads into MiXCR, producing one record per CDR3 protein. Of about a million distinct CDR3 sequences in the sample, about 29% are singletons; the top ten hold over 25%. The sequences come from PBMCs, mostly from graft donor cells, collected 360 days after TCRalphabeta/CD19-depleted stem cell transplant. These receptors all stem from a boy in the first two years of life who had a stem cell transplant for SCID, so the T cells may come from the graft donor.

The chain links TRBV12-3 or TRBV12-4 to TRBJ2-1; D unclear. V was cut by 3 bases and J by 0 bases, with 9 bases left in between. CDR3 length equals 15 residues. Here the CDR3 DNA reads TGTGCCAGCAGTTTTTCGGCCTACTCCTACAATGAGCAGTTCTTC. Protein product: CASSFSAYSYNEQFF.

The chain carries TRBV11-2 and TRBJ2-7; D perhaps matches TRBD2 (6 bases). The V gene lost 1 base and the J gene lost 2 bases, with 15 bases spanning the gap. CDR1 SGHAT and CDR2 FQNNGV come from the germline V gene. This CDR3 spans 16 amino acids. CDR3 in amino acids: CASSLALGGDPYEQYF. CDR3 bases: TGTGCCAGCAGCTTAGCGTTAGGAGGGGACCCCTACGAGCAGTACTTC.

The CDR3 loop reads CAISEKGQARNEQFF. DNA for the CDR3: TGTGCCATCAGTGAGAAGGGGCAAGCGAGGAATGAGCAGTTCTTC. J is TRBJ2-1 and V is TRBV10-3; tentatively, D is TRBD1 (5 bases). The V gene lost 2 bases and the J gene lost 7 bases, with 15 bases spanning the gap. The germline V gene encodes CDR1 ENHRY and CDR2 SYGVKD. This CDR3 spans 15 amino acids.

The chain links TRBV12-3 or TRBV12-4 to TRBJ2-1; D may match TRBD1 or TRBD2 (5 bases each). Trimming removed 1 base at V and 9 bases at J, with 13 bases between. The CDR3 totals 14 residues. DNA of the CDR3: TGTGCCAGCAGTTTAGTGTCGCAGGGAGCTGAGCAGTTCTTC. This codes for CASSLVSQGAEQFF.

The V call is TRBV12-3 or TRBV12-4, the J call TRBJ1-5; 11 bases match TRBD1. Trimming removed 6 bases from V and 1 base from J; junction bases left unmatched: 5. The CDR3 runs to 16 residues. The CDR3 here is CASRDRGRGSNQPQHF. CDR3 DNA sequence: TGTGCCAGCAGGGACAGGGGGCGCGGGAGCAATCAGCCCCAGCATTTT.

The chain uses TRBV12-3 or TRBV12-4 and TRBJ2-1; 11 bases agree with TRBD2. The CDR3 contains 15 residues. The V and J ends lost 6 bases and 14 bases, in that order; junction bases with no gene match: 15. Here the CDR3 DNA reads TGTGCCAGCAGCCCCAGTAGCGGGGGGGCCCGAAGTAAGTTCTTC. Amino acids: CASSPSSGGARSKFF.

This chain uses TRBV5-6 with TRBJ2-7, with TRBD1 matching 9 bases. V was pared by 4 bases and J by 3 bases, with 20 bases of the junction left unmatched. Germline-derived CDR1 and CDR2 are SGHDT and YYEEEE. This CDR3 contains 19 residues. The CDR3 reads CASSLAWDRVNPLFYEQYF. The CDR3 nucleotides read TGTGCCAGCAGCCTGGCCTGGGACAGGGTGAACCCGCTCTTCTACGAGCAGTACTTC.

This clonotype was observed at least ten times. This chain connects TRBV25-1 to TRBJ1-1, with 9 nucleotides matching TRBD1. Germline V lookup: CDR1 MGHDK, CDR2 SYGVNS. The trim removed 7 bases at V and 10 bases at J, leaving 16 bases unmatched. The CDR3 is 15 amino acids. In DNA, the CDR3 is TGTGCCAGCACGGGAAAAGAACAGGGGGCGCGGGGAGCTTTCTTT. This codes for CASTGKEQGARGAFF. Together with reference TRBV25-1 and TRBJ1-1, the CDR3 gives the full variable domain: EADIYQTPRYLVIGTGKKITLECSQTMGHDKMYWYQQDPGMELHLIHYSYGVNSTEKGDLSSESTVSRIRTEHFPLTLESARPSHTSQYLCASTGKEQGARGAFFGQGTRLTVV.

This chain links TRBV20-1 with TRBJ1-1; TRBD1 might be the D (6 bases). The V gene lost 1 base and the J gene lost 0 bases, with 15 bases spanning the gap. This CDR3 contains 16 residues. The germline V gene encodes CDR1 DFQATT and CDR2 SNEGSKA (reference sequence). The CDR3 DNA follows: TGCAGTGCTAGAGTGGGGTTTAACAGGGTGAACACTGAAGCTTTCTTT. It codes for CSARVGFNRVNTEAFF.

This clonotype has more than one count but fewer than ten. Here the CDR3 reads CASSSRRQNADTQYF. Written as DNA, the CDR3 is TGTGCCAGCAGCTCCCGGAGACAGAATGCAGATACGCAGTATTTT. V usage is TRBV5-5 and J usage is TRBJ2-3, with D tentatively TRBD1 (5 bases). In germline, CDR1 is SGHKS, CDR2 YYEKEE (reference sequence). V lost 3 bases, J lost 4 bases, and 15 bases lay in between. The CDR3 has 15 amino acids.

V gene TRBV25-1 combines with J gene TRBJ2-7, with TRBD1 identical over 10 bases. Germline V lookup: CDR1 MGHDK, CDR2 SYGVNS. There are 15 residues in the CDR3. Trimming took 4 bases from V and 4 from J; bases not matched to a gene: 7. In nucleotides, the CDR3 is TGTGCCAGCAGTGCTTTCGGGACAGGGGCGTACGAGCAGTACTTC. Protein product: CASSAFGTGAYEQYF.

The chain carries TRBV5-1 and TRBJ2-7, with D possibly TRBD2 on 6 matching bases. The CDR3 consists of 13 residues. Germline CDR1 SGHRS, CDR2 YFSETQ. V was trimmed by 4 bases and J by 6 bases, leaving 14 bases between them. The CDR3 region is CASSLGEAREQYF. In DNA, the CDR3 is TGCGCCAGCAGCCTCGGGGAGGCTCGCGAGCAGTACTTC.

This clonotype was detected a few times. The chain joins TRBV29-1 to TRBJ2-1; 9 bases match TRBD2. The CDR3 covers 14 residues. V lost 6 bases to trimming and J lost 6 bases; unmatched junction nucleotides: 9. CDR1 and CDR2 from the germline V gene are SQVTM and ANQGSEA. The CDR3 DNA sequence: TGCAGCGTGCCCCTAGCGGGGACCCTCAATGAGCAGTTCTTC. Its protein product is CSVPLAGTLNEQFF.

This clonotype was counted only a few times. CDR3 DNA: TGTGCCAGCAGTTTACACACCTTCTATGGCTACACCTTC. Amino acids: CASSLHTFYGYTF. The chain couples TRBV12-3 or TRBV12-4 to TRBJ1-2, with D uncertain. The V and J ends lost 2 bases and 4 bases respectively, with 8 bases between them. This CDR3 comprises 13 residues.

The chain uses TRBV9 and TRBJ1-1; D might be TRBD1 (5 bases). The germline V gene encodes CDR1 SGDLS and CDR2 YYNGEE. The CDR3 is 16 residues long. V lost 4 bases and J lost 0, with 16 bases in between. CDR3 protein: CASSPQWGELNTEAFF. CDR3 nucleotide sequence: TGTGCCAGCAGCCCCCAATGGGGGGAATTGAACACTGAAGCTTTCTTT.

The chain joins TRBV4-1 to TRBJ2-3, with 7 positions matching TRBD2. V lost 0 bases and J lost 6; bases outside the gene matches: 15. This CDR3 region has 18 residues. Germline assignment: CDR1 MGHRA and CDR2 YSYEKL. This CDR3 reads CASSQDSRTRYTVDTQYF. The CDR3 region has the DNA TGCGCCAGCAGCCAAGATTCCAGGACTAGGTATACGGTCGATACGCAGTATTTT.